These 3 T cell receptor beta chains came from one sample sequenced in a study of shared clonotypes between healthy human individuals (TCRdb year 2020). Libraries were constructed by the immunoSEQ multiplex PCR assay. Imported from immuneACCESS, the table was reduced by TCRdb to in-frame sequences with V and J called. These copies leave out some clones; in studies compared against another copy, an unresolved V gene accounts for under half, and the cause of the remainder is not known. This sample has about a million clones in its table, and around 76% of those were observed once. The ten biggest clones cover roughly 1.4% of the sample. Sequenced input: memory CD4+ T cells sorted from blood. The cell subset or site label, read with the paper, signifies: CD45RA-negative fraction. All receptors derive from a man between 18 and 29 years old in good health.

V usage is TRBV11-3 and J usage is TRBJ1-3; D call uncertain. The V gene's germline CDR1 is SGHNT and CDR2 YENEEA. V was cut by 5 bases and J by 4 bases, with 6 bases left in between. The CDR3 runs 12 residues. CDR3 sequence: CASSLRGNTIYF. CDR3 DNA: TGTGCCAGCAGCCTCAGGGGAAACACCATATATTTT.

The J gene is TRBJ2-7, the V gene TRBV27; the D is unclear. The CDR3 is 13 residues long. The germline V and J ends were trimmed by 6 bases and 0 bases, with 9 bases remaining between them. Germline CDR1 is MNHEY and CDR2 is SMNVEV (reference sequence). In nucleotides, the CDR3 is TGTGCCAGCAGGCGACCTGGCTCCTACGAGCAGTACTTC. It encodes CASRRPGSYEQYF.

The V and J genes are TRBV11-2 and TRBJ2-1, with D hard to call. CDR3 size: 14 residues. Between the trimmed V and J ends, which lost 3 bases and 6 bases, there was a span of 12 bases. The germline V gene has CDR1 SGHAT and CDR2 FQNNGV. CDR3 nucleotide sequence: TGTGCCAGCAGCTTTGGGCTCTCGATCAATGAGCAGTTCTTC. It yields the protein CASSFGLSINEQFF. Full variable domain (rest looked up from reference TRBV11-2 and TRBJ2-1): EAGVAQSPRYKIIEKRQSVAFWCNPISGHATLYWYQQILGQGPKLLIQFQNNGVVDDSQLPKDRFSAERLKGVDSTLKIQPAKLEDSAVYLCASSFGLSINEQFFGPGTRLTVL.